The 11 T cell receptor beta chains below come from one sample, sequenced in a study of radiotherapy plus CTLA-4 blockade in lung cancer. The protocol was immunoSEQ multiplex PCR, while the TCRdb copy is restricted to in-frame clones and leaves out a portion. The sample contains roughly 77,000 clones, less than 85% of which appear only once. The sequences come from peripheral blood, collected from a patient treated with radiotherapy plus ipilimumab. These receptors came from a human donor with non-small cell lung cancer whose response to radiotherapy plus ipilimumab could not be evaluated.

This rearrangement joins TRBV6-6 to TRBJ2-1; TRBD2 matches 12 bases. J lost 5 bases, V lost 6 bases, and 8 bases had no gene match. In germline, CDR1 is MNHNY, CDR2 SVGAGI (reference sequence). The CDR3 totals 16 residues. CDR3 residues: CASRSRLAGAHNEQFF. The CDR3 bases are TGTGCCAGCAGGTCCAGACTAGCGGGGGCACACAATGAGCAGTTCTTC.

This clone was detected a few times. The V gene is TRBV29-1, the J gene TRBJ2-3; 8 nucleotides align to TRBD1. V gave up 2 bases and J gave up 4 bases; unmatched junction bases: 8. The V gene's germline CDR1 is SQVTM and CDR2 ANQGSEA. The CDR3 is 15 residues long. CDR3 in DNA: TGCAGCGTTGAAAAAGGGGAGACAGGGGCAGATACGCAGTATTTT. Its translation is CSVEKGETGADTQYF.

The chain is built from TRBV30 and TRBJ1-1; D is possibly TRBD1 (6 bases). V gave up 2 bases and J gave up 5 bases, with 12 bases separating them. The germline V gene encodes CDR1 GTSNPN and CDR2 SVGIG (reference sequence). The CDR3 loop spans 13 amino acids. The CDR3 loop is CAWSLGGHTEAFF. The CDR3 DNA sequence: TGTGCCTGGAGTCTGGGGGGGCATACTGAAGCTTTCTTT.

The V gene is TRBV5-1, the J gene TRBJ2-7, with D unresolved. CDR1 and CDR2 from the germline V gene are SGHRS and YFSETQ. V lost 0 bases and J lost 2, with 18 bases in between. The CDR3 runs to 17 residues. The CDR3 is CASSLVLPFSRAYEQYF. CDR3 DNA: TGCGCCAGCAGCTTGGTTCTTCCCTTTAGCCGGGCCTACGAGCAGTACTTC.

The chain recombines TRBV5-8 with TRBJ1-5, with D perhaps matching TRBD1 (5 bases). The CDR3 extends over 15 amino acids. The germline gives CDR1 SGHTS, CDR2 YDEGEE. Trimming pared 0 bases from V and 9 bases from J, leaving 16 bases between. The CDR3 protein is CASSLGGSLGRPQHF. The CDR3 DNA follows: TGTGCCAGCAGCTTGGGGGGCAGCCTGGGTCGGCCCCAGCATTTT.

This chain joins TRBV19 and TRBJ1-2; D perhaps matches TRBD1 (6 bases). Germline CDR1 reads LNHDA; CDR2 reads SQIVND (reference sequence). The CDR3 is 11 residues long. Trimming pared 8 bases from V and 4 bases from J, leaving 8 bases between. The CDR3 DNA reads TGTGCCAGTGGACAGTCCTATGGCTACACCTTC. It codes for CASGQSYGYTF.

In this sample, this clone turned up a few times. This chain links TRBV11-2 with TRBJ2-1, with 11 bases that match TRBD2. CDR1 is SGHAT, CDR2 FQNNGV, per germline. V lost 4 bases and J lost 3; bases outside the gene matches: 11. The CDR3 has 18 residues. For the CDR3, the DNA is TGTGCCAGCAGCTCCCCAACCGGGACTAGCGGCTTCTACAATGAGCAGTTCTTC. Translating gives CASSSPTGTSGFYNEQFF.

This clone was detected only a few times. The V call is TRBV6-5, the J call TRBJ1-1; D may be TRBD1 (6 bases). This CDR3 has 13 residues. V was clipped by 9 bases and J by 0 bases, with 11 bases between them. CDR1 and CDR2 from the germline V gene are MNHEY and SVGAGI. CDR3 region: CASSGTMNTEAFF. The CDR3 nucleotides are TGTGCCAGTTCCGGGACAATGAACACTGAAGCTTTCTTT.

The chain joins TRBV18 to TRBJ2-7; D remains ambiguous. Trimming took 2 bases from V and 1 from J, leaving 15 bases between them. This CDR3 is 16 amino acids long. From germline, CDR1 is KGHSH and CDR2 LQKENI. The CDR3 coding sequence is TGTGCCAGCTCACCAACAATCGCGGCCGGATCCTACGAGCAGTACTTC. Translated, it gives CASSPTIAAGSYEQYF.

This CDR3 reads CASSLKRGRELYEQYF. DNA of the CDR3: TGTGCCAGCAGCTTAAAAAGGGGCAGGGAATTATACGAGCAGTACTTC. The chain combines TRBV7-3 with TRBJ2-7; maybe TRBD1 (5 bases). The germline V gene has CDR1 SGHTA and CDR2 FQGTGA. Deletions cut 1 base from V and 4 bases from J, with 17 bases between. This CDR3 region has 16 residues.

V usage is TRBV6-1 and J usage is TRBJ2-1; 13 nucleotides line up with TRBD2. The germline gives CDR1 MNHNS, CDR2 SASEGT. Losses at the gene ends were 10 bases for V and 9 bases for J; bases not matched to a gene: 9. The CDR3 has 14 amino acids. The CDR3 loop reads CATFTSGGAVEQFF. Written as DNA, the CDR3 is TGTGCCACCTTTACTAGCGGGGGGGCTGTTGAGCAGTTCTTC.